The 4 T cell receptor beta chains presented below share a single source sample, sequenced in a study of T-cell reconstitution after alpha-beta-depleted transplantation in children. Library preparation (for TCRbeta) was performed with unique molecular identifiers. MiXCR, run by TCRdb on the PCR reads, gives a single entry per CDR3 protein. This table holds 230,000 or so distinct CDR3 sequences, 9% to 10% found once. The sample in question was PBMCs from the stem cell graft donor, obtained from the stem cell graft. These receptor sequences come from a human donor who donated a stem cell graft to a child with SCID.

This clonotype appeared many times. The chain is built from TRBV12-3 or TRBV12-4 and TRBJ2-7, with 10 bases lining up with TRBD1. The CDR3 runs to 15 residues. V gave up 8 bases and J gave up 4 bases; unmatched junction bases: 11. The CDR3, as DNA: TGTGCCAGCGCGAGGGAGGGACAGGGGCTTTACGAGCAGTACTTC. It encodes CASAREGQGLYEQYF.

In this sample, this clonotype turned up many times. J is TRBJ2-3 and V is TRBV10-3, with D perhaps given as TRBD1 or TRBD2 (6 bases each). With 6 bases removed from V and 1 base from J, the gap between germline ends came to 11 bases. The CDR3 length is 14 residues. CDR1 ENHRY and CDR2 SYGVKD come from the germline V gene. CDR3 amino acids: CAIRGAGRTDTQYF. The CDR3 nucleotides read TGTGCCATCAGGGGGGCGGGGCGCACAGATACGCAGTATTTT.

At least ten counts were recorded for this clonotype. The chain carries TRBV7-9 and TRBJ2-5; tentative D call: TRBD2 (5 bases). The CDR3 contains 15 residues. V dropped 0 bases and J dropped 2 bases, with 10 bases sitting between them. In germline, CDR1 is SEHNR, CDR2 FQNEAQ (reference sequence). CDR3 residues: CASSLALTTQETQYF. As DNA, the CDR3 is TGTGCCAGCAGCTTAGCCCTGACTACACAAGAGACCCAGTACTTC.

This clonotype was seen repeatedly, ten times or more. The chain links TRBV4-1 to TRBJ2-3; D remains unclear. Germline V lookup: CDR1 MGHRA, CDR2 YSYEKL. Deletions cut 0 bases from V and 5 bases from J, with 6 bases between. The CDR3 sequence is 13 residues long. CDR3 loop: CASSQDGGDTQYF. The DNA for the CDR3 is TGCGCCAGCAGCCAAGACGGCGGAGATACGCAGTATTTT.